This T cell receptor (beta chain) is from a study of T cells in narcolepsy. Study at large: Healthy controls were enrolled alongside patients with narcolepsy type 1 or type 2. Study results and caveats: Blood of same and different patients, but not healthy controls, reportedly held recurring autoreactive clonotypes. Same-patient CSF and blood CD4+ T cell clonotypes included HCRT-specific and TRIB2-specific autoreactive ones. No autoreactive T cell clone sequences appeared in some memory CD4+ repertoires.

Measured with immunoSEQ multiplex PCR; TCRdb has only the in-frame clones, and not every one. The table includes 25,000 to 35,000 clones, roughly 83% detected once. This clone was detected once. Its target is not known. CDR1 is KGHSH, CDR2 LQKENI, per germline. CDR3 length: 15 residues. The trim removed 2 bases at V and 1 base at J, leaving 5 bases unmatched. This chain joins TRBV18 and TRBJ2-7; 7 bases line up with TRBD2. This sequence originates from a human donor with narcolepsy. The sequenced material came from CD45RA- memory CD4+ T cells from PBMCs. The DNA for the CDR3 is TGTGCCAGCTCACCATTAGGAGCGGGGTCCTACGAGCAGTACTTC. Residues: CASSPLGAGSYEQYF.